The present entry profiles one T cell receptor beta chain with its context. Losses at the gene ends were 3 bases for V and 3 bases for J; bases not matched to a gene: 8. The CDR3 totals 16 residues. Per the germline V gene, CDR1 is LNHNV and CDR2 is YYDKDF (reference sequence). This record comes from a study of blood T cell repertoires in COVID-19. Whole-study context: Donors in the United States, Italy and Spain gave samples during acute or convalescent COVID-19. Sources were T cells, B-cell-depleted T cells, or PBMCs; the material itself was cDNA or gDNA.

In the authors' methods: Using reference gene primer amplification, nucleated cell counts were estimated. TCRdb keeps only in-frame clones here, not all; method: immunoSEQ multiplex PCR. The DNA gave D and trimming, while V, J and clone size come from that table. The repertoire consists of 100,000 to 150,000 clones, with about four fifths occurring once and the leading ten covering roughly 10%. The chain is built from TRBV15 and TRBJ1-2; 9 nucleotides match TRBD1. The sequencing sample was made of peripheral blood. This TCR was recovered from a man aged 55 to 70 with acute or convalescent COVID-19. CDR3 DNA: TGTGCCACCAGCAGTGAATGGACAGGGGTCGACTATGGCTACACCTTC. Its protein product is CATSSEWTGVDYGYTF. Looking up the rest from reference TRBV15 and TRBJ1-2 gives the full variable domain: DAMVIQNPRYQVTQFGKPVTLSCSQTLNHNVMYWYQQKSSQAPKLLFHYYDKDFNNEADTPDNFQSRRPNTSFCFLDIRSPGLGDTAMYLCATSSEWTGVDYGYTFGSGTRLTVV.